This T cell receptor beta chain was identified in a study of blood T cells in healthy people across ages. Sample-barcoded 5' priming and a J-beta primer mix drove a second PCR of about 6 to 12 cycles. In TCRdb, the 5' RACE reads were re-called with MiXCR into one record per CDR3 protein. The profile covers 450,000 to 600,000 distinct CDR3 sequences, with about 27% appearing a single time and under 4.5% taken by the ten largest. A remark on this clonotype: No antigen is known for it.

Study observations and caveats: Correlation between TCR beta diversity and naive T cell percentage was strong.

Germline V gene sequence: CDR1 DFQATT, CDR2 SNEGSKA (reference sequence). The CDR3 is 11 residues long. V shed 1 base and J shed 8 bases, with 6 bases lying between them. The same specimen was also included in a second study, on T cells of mothers and their children. This second report adds: All RNA that had been extracted was used for cDNA synthesis at roughly 1.6 ug per 15 ul. Mothers yielded over 8.5 million CDR3 reads, children some 3 million each.

Sequencing was performed on blood. This chain uses TRBV20-1 with TRBJ2-1; no firm D call. This TCR was sampled from a boy aged 2 to 10 in good health. CDR3 amino acids: CSARVVDEQFF. In nucleotides, the CDR3 is TGCAGTGCTAGAGTAGTTGATGAGCAGTTCTTC.